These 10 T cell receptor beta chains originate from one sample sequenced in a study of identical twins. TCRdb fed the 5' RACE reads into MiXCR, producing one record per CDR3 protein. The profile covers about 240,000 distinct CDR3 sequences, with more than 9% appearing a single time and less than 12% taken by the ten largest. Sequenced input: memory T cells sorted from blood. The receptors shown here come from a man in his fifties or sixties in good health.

CDR3 sequence (DNA): TGTGCCAGCAGCACTCAGGGGGAGCAGTTCTTC. Its protein product is CASSTQGEQFF. The V call is TRBV21-1, the J call TRBJ2-1; the D call TRBD1 from the table was never checked on the DNA. TRBV21-1 is flagged as a pseudogene. The CDR3 length is 11 residues.

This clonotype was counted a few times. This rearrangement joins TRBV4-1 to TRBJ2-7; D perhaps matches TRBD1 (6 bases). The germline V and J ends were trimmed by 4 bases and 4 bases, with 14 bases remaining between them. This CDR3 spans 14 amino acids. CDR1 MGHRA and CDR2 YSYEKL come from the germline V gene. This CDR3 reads CASSPKTGGYEQYF. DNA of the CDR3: TGCGCCAGCAGCCCCAAGACAGGCGGATACGAGCAGTACTTC.

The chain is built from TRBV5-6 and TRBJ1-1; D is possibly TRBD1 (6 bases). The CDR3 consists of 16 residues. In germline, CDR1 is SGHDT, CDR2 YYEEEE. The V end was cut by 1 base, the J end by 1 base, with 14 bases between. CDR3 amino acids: CASSLRTWGANTEAFF. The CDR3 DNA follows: TGTGCCAGCAGCTTGCGAACGTGGGGGGCGAACACTGAAGCTTTCTTT.

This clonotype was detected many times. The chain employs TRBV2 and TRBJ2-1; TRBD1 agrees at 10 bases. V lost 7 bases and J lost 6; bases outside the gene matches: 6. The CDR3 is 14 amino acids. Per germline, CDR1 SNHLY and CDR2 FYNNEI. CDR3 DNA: TGTGCCAGCATCAGACAGGGGGCTGGCAATGAGCAGTTCTTC. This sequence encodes CASIRQGAGNEQFF.

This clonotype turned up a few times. For the CDR3, the DNA is TGTGCCATCGGAGGGACTAGCGGGATAGGTGAGCAGTTCTTC. Protein sequence: CAIGGTSGIGEQFF. This rearrangement joins TRBV10-3 to TRBJ2-1, with 13 bases fitting TRBD2. The CDR3 extends over 14 amino acids. Germline loops: CDR1 ENHRY, CDR2 SYGVKD. Unmatched junction bases numbered 7, after V lost 8 bases and J lost 9 bases.

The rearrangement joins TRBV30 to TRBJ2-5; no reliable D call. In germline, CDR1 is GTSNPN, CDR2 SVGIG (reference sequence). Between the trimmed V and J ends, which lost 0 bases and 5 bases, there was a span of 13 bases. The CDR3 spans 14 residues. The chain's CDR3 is CAWSVRGVRETQYF. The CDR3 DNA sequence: TGTGCCTGGAGTGTTCGAGGAGTGCGGGAGACCCAGTACTTC.

Here the CDR3 DNA reads TGTGCCAGTAGTTCTGCGGTCACCAACTACGAGCAGTACTTC. Its translation is CASSSAVTNYEQYF. J is TRBJ2-7 and V is TRBV19; unclear D gene. Germline V lookup: CDR1 LNHDA, CDR2 SQIVND (reference sequence). CDR3 size: 14 residues. V was clipped by 5 bases and J by 3 bases, with 14 bases between them.

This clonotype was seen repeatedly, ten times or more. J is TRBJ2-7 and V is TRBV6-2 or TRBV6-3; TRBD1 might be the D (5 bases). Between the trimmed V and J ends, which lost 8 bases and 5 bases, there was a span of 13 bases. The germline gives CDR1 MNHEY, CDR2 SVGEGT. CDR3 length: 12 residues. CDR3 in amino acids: CASRLGVHEQYF. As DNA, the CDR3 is TGTGCCAGCCGATTAGGGGTCCACGAGCAGTACTTC.

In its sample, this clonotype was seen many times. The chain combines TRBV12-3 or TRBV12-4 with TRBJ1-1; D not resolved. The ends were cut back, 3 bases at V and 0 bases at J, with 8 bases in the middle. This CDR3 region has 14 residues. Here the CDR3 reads CASSFGGLNTEAFF. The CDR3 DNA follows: TGTGCCAGCAGTTTTGGCGGCCTGAACACTGAAGCTTTCTTT.

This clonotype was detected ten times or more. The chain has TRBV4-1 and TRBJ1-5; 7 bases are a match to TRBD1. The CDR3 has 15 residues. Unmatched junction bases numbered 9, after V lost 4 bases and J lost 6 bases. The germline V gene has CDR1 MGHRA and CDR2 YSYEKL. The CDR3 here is CASSRPTGVPQPQHF. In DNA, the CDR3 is TGCGCCAGCAGCCGCCCAACAGGGGTCCCTCAGCCCCAGCATTTT.